This record covers a single T cell receptor (beta chain). This clonotype showed up many times. Its antigen remains undetermined. Base-call qualities are not available, and no considerably larger clone is one nucleotide away. The sample is drawn from a study of regulatory T cells in long-lasting Graves disease listed by TCRdb under 2021. Background on the whole study: Newly diagnosed Graves' disease patients had taken antithyroid drugs for less than 3 months. Peripheral blood TCR sequencing and RNA sequencing compared persistent Graves' disease patients with newly diagnosed Graves' disease patients. The study was registered as a clinical trial and conducted in China. A total of around 35 samples were covered by TCR sequencing, comprising approximately 13 persistent and around 20 newly diagnosed Graves' disease patients.

Library preparation employed multiplex PCR. These reads were obtained on an Illumina HiSeq 4000. To build TCR beta libraries, CDR3 regions were amplified by Arm-PCR using iRepertoire HTBI primers. PCR products were gel purified before sequencing. As for the original processing: Gene usage analysis of CDR3 amino acid clonotypes used the 62 TRBV and 14 TRBJ segments found across samples. Filtered high-quality paired reads were merged into contigs using COPE and FqMerger. BLAST was used to align contigs to IMGT TRBV, TRBD and TRBJ reference genes, and CDR3 was defined according to IMGT. Highly expanded clones were defined as clonotypes with a frequency above 0.1%. Repertoire diversity was measured by Shannon entropy, and V-J evenness by the Gini coefficient. A clonotype was considered public if more than one individual shared it. Starting from the raw public reads, TCRdb applied fastp trimming at Q25, assembled clones with MiXCR and retained in-frame beta chains. Rows are combined by CDR3 protein, so each entry shows the most common genes and DNA. The V and J calls were not made by the authors but by TCRdb's processing. Counted in this sample were about 500,000 distinct CDR3 sequences; 9.5% to 15% of them appeared once. Around 10% of the sample rests with the top ten.

Sample time point, as interpreted from the label and publication: newly diagnosed GD, antithyroid drugs for less than 3 months. For both TCR sequencing and RNA sequencing, RNA was extracted from PBMCs using TRIzol. The diagnosis of Graves' disease was made according to American Thyroid Association guidelines. The patients came from an endocrinology department in Xi'an, China. Each patient gave about 10 milliliters of peripheral blood, collected in an EDTA anticoagulant tube. PBMCs were isolated by Ficoll Paque Plus density gradient separation without further T cell sorting. An Agilent 2100 Bioanalyzer and agarose gel were used to assess RNA quality, and a NanoDrop 2000 was used to measure RNA concentration. Results and caveats for the whole study, not just this receptor: Only the TCR beta chain was sequenced and analyzed. The study examined only peripheral blood because the primary lesion, thyroid tissue, could not be accessed. Persistent disease showed preferential use of TRBV28, TRBJ1-2 and TRBJ2-5, whereas newly diagnosed disease favored TRBV20-1 and TRBJ2-1. Persistent patients shared more public clonotypes among themselves (under 3,000) than newly diagnosed patients did (approximately 870). Compared with newly diagnosed patients, persistent Graves' disease patients had lower TCR Shannon entropy and fewer highly expanded clones, which suggests clonal expansion. As a limitation, the authors acknowledged that the small sample size may reduce accuracy.

There are 12 amino acids in the CDR3, from cysteine to phenylalanine inclusive. The kept DNA is CDR3 alone, 36 bases in frame from the first base. Between the V and J ends, shortened by 6 bases and 5 bases respectively, the junction contains 8 bases. This sample was shared with a second study, whose subject was T cells in Graves' hyperthyroidism and ophthalmopathy. That second report states: Graves' hyperthyroidism was defined as stable when no progression to ophthalmopathy occurred over 18 months of follow-up. Hyperthyroidism patients were aged 18 to 65 years and newly diagnosed, with disease duration of less than 2 months. Any patient with an uncontrolled infection, another autoimmune disease, pregnancy or lactation was excluded. Clinical symptoms, serum thyroxine and TRAb, thyroid ultrasound, and orbital computed tomography formed the basis for the diagnoses. A first-round RT-PCR of the TCR CDR3 used the HTBI primer set with the Qiagen OneStep RT-PCR kit. Most expanded thyroid clonotypes (frequency above 0.001) were also found in blood, which suggests that blood repertoires may mirror thyroid immune responses. Ophthalmopathy was separated from stable hyperthyroidism by a 13 V-J signature model, with 85% to 90% sensitivity and about 81% specificity obtained in cross-validation and 80%/75% obtained in testing. During validation, the model predicted progression to ophthalmopathy a median of roughly 7.1 months ahead of onset, with almost 71% sensitivity and roughly 75% specificity. TCR V-J signatures able to tell the groups apart were searched for in a discovery cohort of 100 or so patients, of whom more than 40 had Graves' ophthalmopathy and roughly 57 had stable Graves' hyperthyroidism. Whether ophthalmopathy could be predicted prospectively was tested in an independent validation cohort made up of approximately 19 hyperthyroidism patients plus 17 patients who later progressed to ophthalmopathy. The 100 discovery patients were randomly split 7:3 into training and test sets. Thyroid tissue and blood T-cell repertoires from about 6 Graves' hyperthyroidism patients were also compared in the study. Following sampling, methimazole starting at 30 mg daily was given to hyperthyroidism patients, and high-dose intravenous methylprednisolone was given to ophthalmopathy patients. The libraries were constructed in a second round of multiplex PCR and then size-selected and purified. Libraries were sequenced paired-end with 100 bp reads on an Illumina HiSeq2000. Raw data were processed with SOAPnuke, discarding reads with adapters, uncalled bases, mean Phred below 15, or no exact constant-primer or identifier match. High-quality paired reads were merged using COPE v1.2.5, and each unique nucleotide sequence was defined as a clonotype. MiTCR v1.1 was used to align clonotypes to the IMGT TRBV, TRBD and TRBJ reference segments. Only V-J combinations with frequency above 0.0001, covering 99% to 99.2% of repertoires, were analysed. The TCS score was defined as F50 (clonal expansion) divided by E x V (chaos), with BLOSUM62-based TCRdist calculated between CDR3 peptides within each V-J. Welch's t-statistics and random forest reduced several hundred V-J features to 10 to 15, which were used in a naive Bayes classifier (R e1071). Sample size was not statistically predetermined, and blinding of investigators to group allocation was not performed. The paper reports TCR Vbeta CDR3 sequencing of more than 120 peripheral blood samples: approximately 43 ophthalmopathy, fewer than 85 hyperthyroidism and around 17 progressor patients.

The V gene is TRBV12-3 or TRBV12-4 and the J gene is TRBJ1-5; D gene: possibly TRBD1, on 5 matching bases. This sequence originates from a woman aged 25 to 39 with Graves disease. Donor details come from another sample of the same person, matched by shared clones. The source was peripheral blood mononuclear cells (PBMCs), collected at new diagnosis, from a patient treated with antithyroid drugs. CDR3 protein: CASRGGDQPQHF. The sequenced DNA: TGTGCCAGCAGGGGAGGGGATCAGCCCCAGCATTTT.